The 28 T cell receptor beta chains presented below share a single source sample, sequenced in a study of lymphopenia after photon versus proton radiotherapy. Method: immunoSEQ multiplex PCR; TCRdb's copy keeps in-frame clones and lacks some. The table has 150,000 or so clones, around 85% seen once. The input for sequencing was peripheral blood, taken from a patient treated with photon-based radiotherapy. These receptors all come from a man aged 45 to 65 with gastric cancer.

The chain recombines TRBV7-8 with TRBJ2-5; D is undetermined. Germline CDR1 and CDR2: SGHVS and FQNEAQ. Trimming took off 5 bases at V and 2 bases at J, with 27 bases between the two ends. The CDR3 length is 19 residues. The chain's CDR3 is CASSRSVFRARAGQETQYF. The CDR3, as DNA: TGTGCCAGCAGCCGCTCCGTCTTCCGCGCGCGCGCCGGACAAGAGACCCAGTACTTC.

V is TRBV6-5 and J is TRBJ2-1; 8 positions agree with TRBD1. With 6 bases clipped from V and 3 bases from J, the junction kept 7 bases outside the gene matches. The CDR3 extends over 15 amino acids. Germline CDR1 is MNHEY and CDR2 is SVGAGI. Here the CDR3 DNA reads TGTGCCAGCAGCCGACAGGGGACCTTCTACAATGAGCAGTTCTTC. It translates to CASSRQGTFYNEQFF.

The rearrangement uses TRBV30 and TRBJ1-2; TRBD1 might be the D (5 bases). There are 13 residues in the CDR3. Trimming removed 0 bases from V and 6 bases from J, with 11 bases in between. Germline loops: CDR1 GTSNPN, CDR2 SVGIG (reference sequence). In DNA form, the CDR3 reads TGTGCCTGGAGTGTACGAGGGGTGGATGGCTACACCTTC. This translates into CAWSVRGVDGYTF.

The chain recombines TRBV4-1 with TRBJ1-1, with TRBD1 matching over 7 bases. V gave up 4 bases and J gave up 4 bases; unmatched junction bases: 12. Per germline, CDR1 MGHRA and CDR2 YSYEKL. The CDR3 contains 16 residues. This CDR3 is CASSPGTAIRGTEAFF. For the CDR3, the DNA is TGCGCCAGCAGCCCTGGGACAGCCATCCGAGGCACTGAAGCTTTCTTT.

V is TRBV19 and J is TRBJ1-3, with D unresolved. The CDR3 runs 12 residues. From germline, CDR1 is LNHDA and CDR2 SQIVND (reference sequence). V lost 2 bases, J lost 7 bases, and 6 bases lay in between. CDR3 sequence reads: CASSILGNTIYF. The CDR3 nucleotides are TGTGCCAGTAGTATATTGGGGAACACCATATATTTT.

The gene calls are TRBV2 and TRBJ2-4; D unclear. Germline V gene lookup returns CDR1 SNHLY and CDR2 FYNNEI. There are 13 residues in the CDR3. This chain's CDR3 is CALMSGLGNIQYF. The CDR3 bases are TGTGCATTGATGTCCGGGTTGGGAAACATTCAGTACTTC.

A single count supports this clone. The CDR3, as DNA: TGTGCCAGCAGCCCCCCGGGACTAAGGGAGACCCAGTACTTC. Translated: CASSPPGLRETQYF. The chain has TRBV9 and TRBJ2-5; the match to TRBD2 covers 7 bases. There are 14 residues in the CDR3. The V segment lost 4 bases and the J segment 5 bases; nucleotides outside the gene matches: 8. Germline lookup yields CDR1 SGDLS and CDR2 YYNGEE.

This clone appeared once. The rearrangement uses TRBV13 and TRBJ1-4; D remains unclear. The CDR3 totals 13 residues. The germline V gene encodes CDR1 PRHDT and CDR2 FYEKMQ (reference sequence). The V and J ends lost 5 bases and 8 bases respectively, with 12 bases between them. The CDR3 spells CASSPRRAEKLFF. The DNA of the CDR3 is TGTGCCAGCAGCCCACGGAGGGCCGAAAAACTGTTTTTT. The whole variable domain, remainder taken from reference TRBV13 and TRBJ1-4, is AAGVIQSPRHLIKEKRETATLKCYPIPRHDTVYWYQQGPGQDPQFLISFYEKMQSDKGSIPDRFSAQQFSDYHSELNMSSLELGDSALYFCASSPRRAEKLFFGSGTQLSVL.

This chain links TRBV5-5 with TRBJ2-5; either TRBD1 or TRBD2 may fit D (5 bases each). Trimming stripped 4 bases from V and 2 bases from J, with 12 bases between. The length of the CDR3 is 14 residues. The V gene's germline CDR1 is SGHKS and CDR2 YYEKEE (reference sequence). The CDR3 loop reads CASSQFGAQETQYF. The CDR3 DNA reads as TGTGCCAGCAGCCAATTCGGGGCACAAGAGACCCAGTACTTC.

The chain joins TRBV27 to TRBJ2-7; D tentatively fits TRBD1 or TRBD2 (5 bases each). Germline V CDR1 and CDR2: MNHEY, SMNVEV (reference sequence). The length of the CDR3 is 14 residues. V lost 0 bases and J lost 5, with 11 bases in between. The CDR3 nucleotides read TGTGCCAGCAGTTTATCGGGGTTGGGGGACGAGCAGTACTTC. This codes for CASSLSGLGDEQYF.

This chain uses TRBV18 with TRBJ2-7; possible D gene TRBD1, 6 bases. The CDR3 has 14 residues. Trimming took off 4 bases at V and 0 bases at J, with 10 bases between the two ends. Germline V gene data show CDR1 as KGHSH and CDR2 as LQKENI. As DNA, the CDR3 is TGTGCCAGCTCACGTTCACAGGGCTCCTACGAGCAGTACTTC. Its protein product is CASSRSQGSYEQYF.

CDR3 sequence (DNA): TGTGCCAGCAGTTTAAGGGGGGGCACCATATATTTT. Its translation: CASSLRGGTIYF. J is TRBJ1-3 and V is TRBV28; D is possibly TRBD1 (6 bases). Germline lookup yields CDR1 MDHEN and CDR2 SYDVKM. The CDR3 runs to 12 residues. Trimming took off 2 bases at V and 9 bases at J, with 8 bases between the two ends.

This clone was seen just once. The chain uses TRBV6-4 and TRBJ2-1; TRBD2 agrees at 10 bases. The CDR3 has 15 amino acids. The V gene end was trimmed by 3 bases and the J gene end by 8 bases; junction bases not matched to a gene: 7. Per germline, CDR1 MRHNA and CDR2 SNTAGT. CDR3 region: CASSEASGRVDEQFF. CDR3 sequence (DNA): TGTGCCAGCAGTGAGGCTAGCGGGAGAGTAGATGAGCAGTTCTTC.

The chain employs TRBV30 and TRBJ2-2; D gene unclear. The CDR3 extends over 12 amino acids. Trimming took off 0 bases at V and 7 bases at J, with 6 bases between the two ends. Germline assignment: CDR1 GTSNPN and CDR2 SVGIG (reference sequence). The CDR3 bases are TGTGCCTGGAGTGTACGAGGCGGGGAGCTGTTTTTT. Translation gives CAWSVRGGELFF.

The gene calls are TRBV4-2 and TRBJ2-5, with D perhaps matching TRBD1 or TRBD2 (5 bases each). Germline V lookup: CDR1 LGHNA, CDR2 YNFKEQ. The ends were cut back, 5 bases at V and 0 bases at J, with 13 bases in the middle. The CDR3 spans 15 residues. The DNA of the CDR3 is TGTGCCAGCAGCAAAGGGGACGGGAACCAAGAGACCCAGTACTTC. This encodes CASSKGDGNQETQYF.

This clone appeared a few times. The rearrangement joins TRBV11-2 to TRBJ2-2; TRBD2 matches 14 bases. Trimming removed 5 bases from V and 7 bases from J; junction bases left unmatched: 9. Germline CDR1 and CDR2: SGHAT and FQNNGV. CDR3 length: 17 amino acids. CDR3 nucleotides: TGTGCCAGCAGCCCGAAAGGACTAGCGGGAGGAGTCGGGGAGCTGTTTTTT. This sequence encodes CASSPKGLAGGVGELFF.

This chain connects TRBV2 to TRBJ1-1, with D perhaps matching TRBD1 (6 bases). The V gene's germline CDR1 is SNHLY and CDR2 FYNNEI. The CDR3 has 14 amino acids. V gave up 7 bases and J gave up 5 bases, with 17 bases separating them. CDR3 coding DNA: TGTGCCAGCACCCGGGGAGGGGGGAGGACTGAAGCTTTCTTT. Its protein is CASTRGGGRTEAFF.

The chain employs TRBV27 and TRBJ2-2; 7 positions agree with TRBD1. Germline CDR1 reads MNHEY; CDR2 reads SMNVEV (reference sequence). The CDR3 spans 15 residues. J was trimmed by 3 bases and V by 2 bases; bases with no gene match: 3. The CDR3 loop is CASSLGDSHTGELFF. DNA of the CDR3: TGTGCCAGCAGTTTAGGGGACAGTCACACCGGGGAGCTGTTTTTT.

In this sample, this clone turned up once. The rearrangement uses TRBV28 and TRBJ2-3; tentative D call: TRBD2 (5 bases). CDR1 MDHEN and CDR2 SYDVKM come from the germline V gene. The V and J ends lost 1 base and 1 base respectively, with 9 bases between them. This CDR3 is built from 15 residues. The CDR3 here is CASSLLGSGTDTQYF. The CDR3 coding sequence is TGTGCCAGCAGTTTATTAGGGAGTGGCACAGATACGCAGTATTTT.

The genes are TRBV30 and TRBJ1-2; the D is unclear. The germline V gene has CDR1 GTSNPN and CDR2 SVGIG (reference sequence). This CDR3 contains 12 residues. V was shortened by 3 bases and J by 8 bases, with 13 bases between the two germline ends. CDR3 sequence (DNA): TGTGCCTGGAGGGAATCCTTGGGGGGCTACACCTTC. It encodes CAWRESLGGYTF.

This rearrangement joins TRBV11-2 to TRBJ2-1; D gene uncertain. Between the trimmed V and J ends, which lost 4 bases and 0 bases, there was a span of 7 bases. The germline V gene encodes CDR1 SGHAT and CDR2 FQNNGV. There are 14 residues in the CDR3. The CDR3 reads CASSSQISYNEQFF. The DNA for the CDR3 is TGTGCCAGCAGCTCACAGATCTCCTACAATGAGCAGTTCTTC.

A few counts support this clone. V usage is TRBV18 and J usage is TRBJ2-1; the D call may be TRBD1 or TRBD2 (5 bases each). Germline CDR1 reads KGHSH; CDR2 reads LQKENI. The CDR3 is 14 residues long. V was clipped by 3 bases and J by 4 bases, with 10 bases between them. CDR3 sequence (DNA): TGTGCCAGCTCACCCCGGGACGCTTACAATGAGCAGTTCTTC. This codes for CASSPRDAYNEQFF.

J is TRBJ2-5 and V is TRBV19; D may match TRBD1 or TRBD2 (6 bases each). Trimming shortened V by 4 bases and J by 5 bases, and 17 bases separated the two germline ends. CDR1 is LNHDA and CDR2 is SQIVND in the germline V gene (reference sequence). CDR3 length: 15 residues. CDR3 coding DNA: TGTGCCAGTAGTAAACCCCTCCGGGGGCTCGAGACCCAGTACTTC. It specifies CASSKPLRGLETQYF.

This rearrangement joins TRBV18 to TRBJ1-1; D gene uncertain. The germline CDR1 and CDR2 sequences are KGHSH and LQKENI. The CDR3 is 13 amino acids. The V end was cut by 4 bases, the J end by 1 base, with 7 bases between. Here the CDR3 reads CASSLNKNTEAFF. For the CDR3, the DNA is TGTGCCAGCTCACTTAACAAGAACACTGAAGCTTTCTTT.

This chain uses TRBV10-3 with TRBJ2-7; TRBD2 agrees at 7 bases. From germline, CDR1 is ENHRY and CDR2 SYGVKD. Trimming cost V 0 bases and J 4 bases; bases outside gene matches: 9. The length of the CDR3 is 16 residues. CDR3 protein: CAISESVAGEIYEQYF. CDR3 nucleotides: TGTGCCATCAGTGAGTCGGTGGCGGGAGAGATATACGAGCAGTACTTC.

This clone was counted a single time. V and J are TRBV19 and TRBJ1-1, with TRBD1 matching over 9 bases. This CDR3 is 13 amino acids long. V trimming: 7 bases; J trimming: 7 bases; junction bases outside the gene matches: 7. Looked up from germline, CDR1 is LNHDA and CDR2 is SQIVND (reference sequence). DNA of the CDR3: TGTGCCAGTATAAGACAGGGGGATGGTGAAGCTTTCTTT. The encoded protein is CASIRQGDGEAFF.

The rearrangement joins TRBV7-9 to TRBJ2-7; TRBD2 is a possible D gene (6 bases). This CDR3 contains 13 residues. V was cut by 5 bases and J by 3 bases, with 11 bases left in between. Germline CDR1 reads SEHNR; CDR2 reads FQNEAQ (reference sequence). The CDR3 protein is CASSRGEDYEQYF. DNA of the CDR3: TGTGCCAGCAGCCGTGGGGAGGACTACGAGCAGTACTTC.

The chain combines TRBV7-2 with TRBJ2-6, with 7 nucleotides matching TRBD1. This CDR3 region has 17 residues. The germline V gene encodes CDR1 SGHTA and CDR2 FQGNSA. Trimming removed 2 bases from V and 1 base from J; junction bases left unmatched: 5. DNA of the CDR3: TGTGCCAGCAGCTTAACCGGGACAGCTTCTGGGGCCAACGTCCTGACTTTC. Translation: CASSLTGTASGANVLTF.